A selection of T cell receptor beta chains follows, all from one sample in a study of identical twins. TCRdb fed the 5' RACE reads into MiXCR, producing one record per CDR3 protein. In the table there are around 550,000 distinct CDR3 sequences, around 15% of which are singletons. This same sample was also part of a study on yellow fever vaccine responses in identical twins.

Sequenced: CD4+ T cells sorted from blood. All receptors come from a woman under 30 in good health. Both conserved end residues are part of each CDR3. A D gene is named only where the DNA matches it firmly. Clone size is not always given. Where it is, it says once, few, many or a class for expanded clones.

TRBJ1-1 | few | TRBV20-1 | - | TGCAGTGCTAGATATAACACTGAAGCTTTCTTT | CSARYNTEAFF
TRBJ1-5 | - | TRBV29-1 | TRBD1 | TGCAGCGCCGGACAGGGAGACAATCAGCCCCAGCATTTT | CSAGQGDNQPQHF
TRBJ2-2 | - | TRBV27 | TRBD2 | TGTGCCAGCAGTTTAACTAGCGGGCTGAACACCGGGGAGCTGTTTTTT | CASSLTSGLNTGELFF
TRBJ2-2 | - | TRBV12-5 | TRBD2 | TGTGCTAGTGGTCGACTAGCGGGAGGTTTAGGTAGCGGGGAGCTGTTTTTT | CASGRLAGGLGSGELFF
TRBJ2-7 | many | TRBV10-3 | TRBD1 | TGTGCCATCAGCGGAGGACAGGGGAGCTCCTACGAGCAGTACTTC | CAISGGQGSSYEQYF
TRBJ2-5 | many | TRBV5-1 | - | TGCGCCAGCAGCTTCGGACAACCCCAAGAGACCCAGTACTTC | CASSFGQPQETQYF
TRBJ1-1 | few | TRBV29-1 | - | TGCAGCGTTCGGACAGCCTTGAACACTGAAGCTTTCTTT | CSVRTALNTEAFF
TRBJ2-4 | few | TRBV12-3/TRBV12-4 | TRBD1 | TGTGCCAGCAGTCCGACCAGGACAGGGAAAATACTAGCCAAAAACATTCAGTACTTC | CASSPTRTGKILAKNIQYF
TRBJ2-7 | - | TRBV6-1 | - | TGTGCCAGCAGCCTTTTGTTGGGGTACGAGCAGTACTTC | CASSLLLGYEQYF
TRBJ2-2 | few | TRBV7-9 | - | TGTGCCAGCCTCCGGAGGGAAAGAAGCACCGGGGAGCTGTTTTTT | CASLRRERSTGELFF
TRBJ2-2 | - | TRBV11-2 | - | TGTGCCAGCAGCTACCTCGCCAGGGTCACCGGGGAGCTGTTTTTT | CASSYLARVTGELFF
TRBJ2-7 | - | TRBV7-6 | - | TGTGCCAGCAGCTTAGACACTCCCTACGAGCAGTACTTC | CASSLDTPYEQYF
TRBJ2-7 | few | TRBV2 | TRBD2 | TGTGCCAGCAGTGTGAGCGGGAGGGCCCCCGAGCAGTACTTC | CASSVSGRAPEQYF
TRBJ1-1 | few | TRBV7-9 | - | TGTGCCAGCAGCTTGGACCGTGGGGAGAACACTGAAGCTTTCTTT | CASSLDRGENTEAFF
TRBJ2-1 | - | TRBV2 | - | TGTGCCAGCAGACCTATGGATGAGCAGTTCTTC | CASRPMDEQFF
TRBJ2-1 | many | TRBV5-6 | - | TGTGCCAGCAGCTCCTTACAGACGACAAAAAATTACAATGAGCAGTTCTTC | CASSSLQTTKNYNEQFF
TRBJ2-3 | few | TRBV29-1 | - | TGCAGTGGAGGGTCTGTGGTAGATACGCAGTATTTT | CSGGSVVDTQYF